The rows below give T cell receptor beta chains drawn from one sample of a study of cytomegalovirus exposure and HLA in healthy donors. Here immunoSEQ multiplex PCR was the method, and the copy in TCRdb shows in-frame clones only, minus some. The sample totals around 140,000 clones. Sample: PBMCs. Source of these receptors: a woman younger than 30 in good health and CMV-seronegative. Each CDR3 is given with its conserved first and last residue. Each record gives: V gene, D gene, J gene, CDR3 protein, CDR3 DNA. A D gene is named only where the DNA matches it firmly.

TRBV27	.	TRBJ2-2	CASSSTRTGELFF	TGTGCCAGCAGTTCTACTAGGACCGGGGAGCTGTTTTTT
TRBV5-1	.	TRBJ2-2	CASSLSSGIGELFF	TGCGCCAGCAGCTTGAGCTCAGGGATCGGGGAGCTGTTTTTT
TRBV10-1	.	TRBJ2-3	CASSPELGGTDTQYF	TGCGCCAGCAGTCCTGAACTAGGTGGCACAGATACGCAGTATTTT
TRBV7-6	TRBD2	TRBJ2-7	CASSRSAGGRYEQYF	TGTGCCAGCAGTCGAAGCGCGGGAGGGCGCTACGAGCAGTACTTC
TRBV6-1	TRBD1	TRBJ1-2	CASSELDRGYGYTF	TGTGCCAGCAGTGAACTAGACAGGGGCTATGGCTACACCTTC
TRBV21-1	.	TRBJ1-5	CASSKRDTGGFNQPQHF	TGTGCCAGCAGCAAACGCGATACAGGGGGCTTCAATCAGCCCCAGCATTTT
TRBV7-6	TRBD2	TRBJ2-5	CASSLGRPARASGRGETQYF	TGTGCCAGCAGCTTAGGTCGCCCAGCCCGTGCTAGCGGGAGAGGGGAGACCCAGTACTTC
TRBV7-6	TRBD1	TRBJ2-2	CASSVVGQELGPGELFF	TGTGCCAGCAGCGTCGTCGGACAGGAACTTGGACCCGGGGAGCTGTTTTTT
TRBV4-2	TRBD2	TRBJ2-7	CASSQYAGGTSYEQYF	TGTGCCAGCAGCCAATACGCGGGAGGGACCTCCTACGAGCAGTACTTC
TRBV5-1	TRBD2	TRBJ2-3	CASRLAGSTDTQYF	TGCGCCAGCAGACTAGCGGGATCCACAGATACGCAGTATTTT
TRBV6-5	.	TRBJ2-7	CASRRSQAPYEQYF	TGTGCCAGCAGAAGATCCCAGGCCCCCTACGAGCAGTACTTC
TRBV4-1	.	TRBJ1-3	CASSFEQGTGNTIYF	TGCGCCAGCAGCTTCGAACAGGGCACTGGAAACACCATATATTTT
TRBV6-1	.	TRBJ2-7	CASSEGPGQYF	TGTGCCAGCAGTGAAGGCCCCGGGCAGTACTTC
TRBV18	.	TRBJ2-3	CASSPVMTVTSTDTQYF	TGTGCCAGCTCGCCCGTAATGACAGTTACTAGCACAGATACGCAGTATTTT
TRBV29-1	TRBD1	TRBJ1-1	CSVEPTGVRDTEAFF	TGCAGCGTTGAGCCCACAGGGGTGAGGGACACTGAAGCTTTCTTT
TRBV2	TRBD1	TRBJ1-2	CASIRTGDRKANYGYTF	TGTGCCAGCATCAGAACTGGGGACAGGAAAGCTAACTATGGCTACACCTTC
TRBV15	.	TRBJ2-3	CATSRGSGGTDTQYF	TGTGCCACCAGCAGAGGGTCAGGGGGCACAGATACGCAGTATTTT
TRBV19	.	TRBJ2-5	CASSLPTSPETQYF	TGTGCCAGTAGCCTCCCGACTAGTCCAGAGACCCAGTACTTC
TRBV7-9	.	TRBJ1-4	CASRDSLATNEKLFF	TGTGCCAGCAGGGACAGCCTTGCAACTAATGAAAAACTGTTTTTT
TRBV5-4	TRBD2	TRBJ2-3	CASSFRLAEITDTQYF	TGTGCCAGCAGCTTTCGACTAGCGGAGATCACAGATACGCAGTATTTT
TRBV11-3	TRBD2	TRBJ2-1	CASSRLGLAGRYNEQFF	TGTGCCAGCAGCCGGCTGGGGCTAGCGGGGCGATACAATGAGCAGTTCTTC
TRBV5-1	.	TRBJ2-3	CASSSGTPSTDTQYF	TGCGCCAGCAGCTCCGGGACTCCCAGCACAGATACGCAGTATTTT
TRBV6-6	TRBD2	TRBJ2-5	CASSYFAGGVETQYF	TGTGCCAGCAGTTACTTTGCGGGAGGCGTAGAGACCCAGTACTTC
TRBV7-2	.	TRBJ1-1	CASSPRQAMNTEAFF	TGTGCCAGCAGCCCCAGACAGGCCATGAACACTGAAGCTTTCTTT
TRBV14	TRBD1	TRBJ1-2	CASSPFDRAKTF	TGTGCCAGCAGCCCTTTTGACAGGGCAAAGACCTTC
TRBV14	.	TRBJ2-1	CASSHLQGGADEQFF	TGTGCCAGCAGCCACCTACAGGGTGGAGCGGATGAGCAGTTCTTC
TRBV7-9	.	TRBJ2-4	CASSLLGPPMGNIQYF	TGTGCCAGCAGCTTATTGGGGCCGCCAATGGGGAACATTCAGTACTTC
TRBV6-1	.	TRBJ1-1	CASRLMGGAEAFF	TGTGCCAGCAGGTTAATGGGGGGGGCTGAAGCTTTCTTT
TRBV18	TRBD2	TRBJ2-1	CASSSTSGINEQFF	TGTGCCAGCTCATCGACTAGCGGGATCAATGAGCAGTTCTTC
TRBV5-6	.	TRBJ2-1	CASSPVGSAYNEQFF	TGTGCCAGCAGCCCCGTTGGGAGTGCCTACAATGAGCAGTTCTTC
TRBV10-3	.	TRBJ2-1	CAISELAGLNNEQFF	TGTGCCATCAGTGAGTTGGCGGGGCTTAACAATGAGCAGTTCTTC
TRBV7-3	.	TRBJ2-3	CASSLTSLDTQYF	TGTGCCAGCAGCTTAACGTCTCTGGATACGCAGTATTTT
TRBV4-1	TRBD1	TRBJ2-5	CASSHGQGWETQYF	TGCGCCAGCAGCCACGGACAGGGCTGGGAGACCCAGTACTTC
TRBV2	.	TRBJ2-7	CASSVTGAYEQYF	TGTGCCAGCAGTGTAACAGGAGCCTACGAGCAGTACTTC
TRBV6-5	.	TRBJ1-1	CASSYVSNTEAFF	TGTGCCAGCAGTTACGTCTCCAACACTGAAGCTTTCTTT
TRBV5-4	.	TRBJ2-3	CASGGGPTDTQYF	TGTGCCAGCGGCGGAGGGCCCACAGATACGCAGTATTTT